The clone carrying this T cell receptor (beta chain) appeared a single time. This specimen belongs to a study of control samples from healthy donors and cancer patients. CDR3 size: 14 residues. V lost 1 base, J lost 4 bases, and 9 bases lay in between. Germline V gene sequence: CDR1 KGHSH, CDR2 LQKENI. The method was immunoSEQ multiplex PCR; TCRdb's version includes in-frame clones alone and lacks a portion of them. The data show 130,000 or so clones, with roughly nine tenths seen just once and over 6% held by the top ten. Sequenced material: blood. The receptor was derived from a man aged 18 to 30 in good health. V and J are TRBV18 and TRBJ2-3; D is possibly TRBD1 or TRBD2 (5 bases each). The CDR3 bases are TGTGCCAGCTCACCACGAGGGGCAGCAGATACGCAGTATTTT. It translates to CASSPRGAADTQYF.